The clone carrying this T cell receptor beta chain showed up just a few times. The target antigen is unknown. The sample comes from a study of blood T cells in healthy people across ages. Study-wide findings and caveats: Older age went with lower TCR beta diversity per million T cells, in a roughly linear way.

The CDR3 spans 15 residues. Germline values: CDR1 SQVTM, CDR2 ANQGSEA. V lost 4 bases, J lost 7 bases, and 23 bases lay in between. The second PCR ran about 6 to 12 cycles with a sample-barcoded 5' primer and J-beta primers. TCRdb fed the 5' RACE reads into MiXCR, producing one record per CDR3 protein. The sample has 720,000 or so distinct CDR3 sequences; roughly 41% are singletons. V is TRBV29-1 and J is TRBJ2-7, with D tentatively TRBD1 or TRBD2 (6 bases each). This clonotype was sampled from an elderly man in good health. The specimen sequenced was blood. In DNA form, the CDR3 reads TGCAGCGTTGTTGAAGGGGGAGGATCCTACAATGAGCAGTACTTC. Protein product: CSVVEGGGSYNEQYF.